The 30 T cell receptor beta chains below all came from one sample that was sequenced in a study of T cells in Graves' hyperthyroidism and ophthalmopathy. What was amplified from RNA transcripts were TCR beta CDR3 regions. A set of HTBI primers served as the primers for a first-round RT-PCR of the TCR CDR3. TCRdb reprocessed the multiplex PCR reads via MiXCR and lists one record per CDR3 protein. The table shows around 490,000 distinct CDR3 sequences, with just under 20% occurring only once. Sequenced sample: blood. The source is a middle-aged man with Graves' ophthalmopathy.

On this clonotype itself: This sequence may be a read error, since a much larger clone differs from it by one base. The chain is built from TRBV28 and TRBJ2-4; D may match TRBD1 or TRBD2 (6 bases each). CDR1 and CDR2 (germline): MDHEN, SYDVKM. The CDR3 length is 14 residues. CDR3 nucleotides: TGTGCCAGCAGTCCGGGGGCCAGGGAAAACATTGAGTACTTC. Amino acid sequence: CASSPGARENIEYF.

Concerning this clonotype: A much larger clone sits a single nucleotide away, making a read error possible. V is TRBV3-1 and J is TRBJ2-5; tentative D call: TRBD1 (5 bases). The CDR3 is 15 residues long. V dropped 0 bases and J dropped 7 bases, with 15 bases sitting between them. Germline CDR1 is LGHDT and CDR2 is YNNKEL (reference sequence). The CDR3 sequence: CASSQDHRSSGTQYF. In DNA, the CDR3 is TGTGCCAGCAGCCAAGATCACAGGAGTTCAGGGACCCAGTACTTC.

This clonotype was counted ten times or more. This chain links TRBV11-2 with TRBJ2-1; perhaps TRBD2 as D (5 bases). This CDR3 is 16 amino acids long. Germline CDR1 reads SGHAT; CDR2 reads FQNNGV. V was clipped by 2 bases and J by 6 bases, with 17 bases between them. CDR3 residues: CASSLHNSLASNEQFF. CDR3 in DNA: TGTGCCAGCAGCTTACATAACAGCCTAGCTAGCAATGAGCAGTTCTTC.

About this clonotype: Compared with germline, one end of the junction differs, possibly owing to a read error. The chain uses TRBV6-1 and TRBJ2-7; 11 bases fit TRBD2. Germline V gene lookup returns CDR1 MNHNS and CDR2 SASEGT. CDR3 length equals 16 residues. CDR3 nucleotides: TGTGCCGGCAGAAAACCTAGCGGGGGGCCCTCCTACGAGCAGTACTTC. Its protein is CAGRKPSGGPSYEQYF.

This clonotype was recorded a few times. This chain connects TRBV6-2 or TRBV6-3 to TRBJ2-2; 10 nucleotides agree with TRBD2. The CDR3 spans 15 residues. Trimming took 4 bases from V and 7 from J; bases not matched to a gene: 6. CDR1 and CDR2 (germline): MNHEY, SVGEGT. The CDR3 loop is CASSWLAGVYGELFF. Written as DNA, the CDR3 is TGTGCCAGCAGTTGGCTAGCGGGAGTATACGGGGAGCTGTTTTTT.

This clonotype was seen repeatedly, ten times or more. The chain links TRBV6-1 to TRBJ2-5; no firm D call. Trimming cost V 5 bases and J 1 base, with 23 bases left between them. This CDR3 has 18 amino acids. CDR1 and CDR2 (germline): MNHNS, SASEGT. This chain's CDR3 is CASSIQDLPLRPQETQYF. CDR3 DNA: TGTGCCAGCAGTATTCAGGACCTTCCCCTTCGGCCCCAAGAGACCCAGTACTTC.

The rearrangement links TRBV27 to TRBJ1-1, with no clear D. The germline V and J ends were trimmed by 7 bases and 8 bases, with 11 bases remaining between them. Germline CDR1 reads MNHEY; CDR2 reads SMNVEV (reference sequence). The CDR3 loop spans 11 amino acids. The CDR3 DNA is TGTGCCAGCATCTCGGGGTTGGAAGCTTTCTTT. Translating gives CASISGLEAFF.

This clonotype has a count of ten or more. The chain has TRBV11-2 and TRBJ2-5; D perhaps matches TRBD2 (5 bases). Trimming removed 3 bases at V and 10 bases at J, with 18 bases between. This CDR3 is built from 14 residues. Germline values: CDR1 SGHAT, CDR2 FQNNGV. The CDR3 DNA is TGTGCCAGCAGCTTTAATCGCCGACTCGGGGACCAGTACTTC. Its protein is CASSFNRRLGDQYF.

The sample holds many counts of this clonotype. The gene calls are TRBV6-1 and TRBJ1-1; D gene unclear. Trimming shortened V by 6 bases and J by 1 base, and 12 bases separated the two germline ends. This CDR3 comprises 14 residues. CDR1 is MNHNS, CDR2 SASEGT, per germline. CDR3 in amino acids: CASRPPERNTEAFF. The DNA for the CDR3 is TGTGCCAGCAGACCCCCCGAACGGAACACTGAAGCTTTCTTT.

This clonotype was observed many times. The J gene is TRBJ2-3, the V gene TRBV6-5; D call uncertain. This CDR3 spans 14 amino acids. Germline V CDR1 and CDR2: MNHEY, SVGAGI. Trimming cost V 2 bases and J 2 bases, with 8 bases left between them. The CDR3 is CASSYIRITDTQYF. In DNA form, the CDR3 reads TGTGCCAGCAGTTACATCAGGATCACAGATACGCAGTATTTT.

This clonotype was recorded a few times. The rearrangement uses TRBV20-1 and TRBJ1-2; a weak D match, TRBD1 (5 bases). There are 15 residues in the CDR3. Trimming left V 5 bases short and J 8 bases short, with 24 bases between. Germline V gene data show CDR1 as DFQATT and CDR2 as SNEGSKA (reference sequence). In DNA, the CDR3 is TGCAGTGCTCTACAAGCGGAGGCAGGGCGGTTCGGCTACACCTTC. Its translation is CSALQAEAGRFGYTF.

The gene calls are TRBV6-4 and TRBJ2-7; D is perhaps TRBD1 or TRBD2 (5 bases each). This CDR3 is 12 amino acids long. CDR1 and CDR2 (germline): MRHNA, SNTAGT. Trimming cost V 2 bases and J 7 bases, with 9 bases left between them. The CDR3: CASSDGTGEQYF. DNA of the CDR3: TGTGCCAGCAGTGACGGGACGGGTGAGCAGTACTTC.

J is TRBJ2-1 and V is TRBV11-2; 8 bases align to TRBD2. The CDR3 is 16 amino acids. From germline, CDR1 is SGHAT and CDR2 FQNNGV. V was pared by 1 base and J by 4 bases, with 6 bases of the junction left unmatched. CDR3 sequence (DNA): TGTGCCAGCAGCTTAGGAAGCGGGAGAGGGTACAATGAGCAGTTCTTC. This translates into CASSLGSGRGYNEQFF. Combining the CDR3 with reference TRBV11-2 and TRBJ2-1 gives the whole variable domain EAGVAQSPRYKIIEKRQSVAFWCNPISGHATLYWYQQILGQGPKLLIQFQNNGVVDDSQLPKDRFSAERLKGVDSTLKIQPAKLEDSAVYLCASSLGSGRGYNEQFFGPGTRLTVL.

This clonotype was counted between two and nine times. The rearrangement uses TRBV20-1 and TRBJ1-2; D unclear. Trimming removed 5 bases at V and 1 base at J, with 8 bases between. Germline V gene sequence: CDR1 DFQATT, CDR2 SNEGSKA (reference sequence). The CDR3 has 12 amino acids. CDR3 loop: CSAPTHNYGYTF. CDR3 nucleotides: TGCAGTGCTCCAACACATAACTATGGCTACACCTTC.

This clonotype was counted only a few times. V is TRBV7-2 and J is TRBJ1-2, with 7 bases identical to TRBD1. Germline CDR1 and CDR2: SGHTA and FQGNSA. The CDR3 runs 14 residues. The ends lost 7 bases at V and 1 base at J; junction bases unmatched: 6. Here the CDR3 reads CASTPGGLNYGYTF. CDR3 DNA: TGTGCCAGCACCCCAGGGGGACTTAACTATGGCTACACCTTC.

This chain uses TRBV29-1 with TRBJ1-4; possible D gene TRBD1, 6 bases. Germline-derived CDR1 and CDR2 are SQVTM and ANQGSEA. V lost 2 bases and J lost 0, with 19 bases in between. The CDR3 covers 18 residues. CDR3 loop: CSVERGRGQPATNEKLFF. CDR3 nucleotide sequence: TGCAGCGTTGAACGGGGACGGGGGCAGCCTGCAACTAATGAAAAACTGTTTTTT.

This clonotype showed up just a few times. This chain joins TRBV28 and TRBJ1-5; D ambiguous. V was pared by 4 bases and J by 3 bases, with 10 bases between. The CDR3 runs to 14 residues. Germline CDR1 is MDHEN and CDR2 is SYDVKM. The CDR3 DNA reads TGTGCCAGCAGTTCCGCCGGTTACAATCAGCCCCAGCATTTT. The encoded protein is CASSSAGYNQPQHF.

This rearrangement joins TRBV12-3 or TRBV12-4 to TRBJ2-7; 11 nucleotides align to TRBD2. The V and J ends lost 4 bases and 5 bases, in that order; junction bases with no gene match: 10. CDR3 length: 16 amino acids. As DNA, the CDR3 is TGTGCCAGCAGTTCATCACTAGCGGGAGAGAACCACGAGCAGTACTTC. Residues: CASSSSLAGENHEQYF.

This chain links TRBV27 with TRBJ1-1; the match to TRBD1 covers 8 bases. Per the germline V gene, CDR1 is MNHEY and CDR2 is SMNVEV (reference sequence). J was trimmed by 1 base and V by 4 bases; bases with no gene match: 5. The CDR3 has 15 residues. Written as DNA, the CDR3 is TGTGCCAGCAGTTCCCCCGGACAGGGGAACACTGAAGCTTTCTTT. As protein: CASSSPGQGNTEAFF.

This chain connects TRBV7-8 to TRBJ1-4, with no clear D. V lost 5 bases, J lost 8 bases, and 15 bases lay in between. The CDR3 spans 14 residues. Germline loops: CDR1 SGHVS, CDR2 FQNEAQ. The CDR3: CASSPPFSGEKLFF. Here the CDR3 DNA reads TGTGCCAGCAGCCCCCCGTTCTCTGGCGAAAAACTGTTTTTT.

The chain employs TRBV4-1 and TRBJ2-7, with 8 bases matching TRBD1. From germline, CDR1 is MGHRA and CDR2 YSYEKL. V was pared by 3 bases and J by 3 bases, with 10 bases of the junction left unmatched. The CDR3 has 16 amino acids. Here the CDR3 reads CASSQEPGGASYEQYF. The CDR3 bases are TGCGCCAGCAGCCAGGAACCAGGGGGCGCGAGCTACGAGCAGTACTTC.

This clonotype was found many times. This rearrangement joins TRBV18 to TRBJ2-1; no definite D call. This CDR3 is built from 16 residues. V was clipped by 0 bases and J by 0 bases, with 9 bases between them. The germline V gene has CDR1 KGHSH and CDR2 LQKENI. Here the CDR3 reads CASSPPSSSSYNEQFF. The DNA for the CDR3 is TGTGCCAGCTCACCACCCTCGAGCTCCTCCTACAATGAGCAGTTCTTC.

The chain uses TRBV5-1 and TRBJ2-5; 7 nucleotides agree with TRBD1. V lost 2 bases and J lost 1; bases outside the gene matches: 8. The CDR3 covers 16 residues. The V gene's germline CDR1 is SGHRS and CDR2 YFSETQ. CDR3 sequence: CASSLDPGTAQETQYF. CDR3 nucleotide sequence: TGCGCCAGCAGCTTAGACCCCGGGACAGCCCAAGAGACCCAGTACTTC. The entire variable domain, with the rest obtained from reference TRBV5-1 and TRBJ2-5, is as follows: KAGVTQTPRYLIKTRGQQVTLSCSPISGHRSVSWYQQTPGQGLQFLFEYFSETQRNKGNFPGRFSGRQFSNSRSEMNVSTLELGDSALYLCASSLDPGTAQETQYFGPGTRLLVL.

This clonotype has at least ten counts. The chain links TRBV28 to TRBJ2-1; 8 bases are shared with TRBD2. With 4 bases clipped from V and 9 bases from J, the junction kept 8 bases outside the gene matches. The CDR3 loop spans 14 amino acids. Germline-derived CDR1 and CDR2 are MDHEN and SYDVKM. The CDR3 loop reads CASSSTGRASEQFF. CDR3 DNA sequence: TGTGCCAGCAGTTCCACCGGGAGGGCGAGTGAGCAGTTCTTC. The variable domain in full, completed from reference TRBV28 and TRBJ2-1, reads DVKVTQSSRYLVKRTGEKVFLECVQDMDHENMFWYRQDPGLGLRLIYFSYDVKMKEKGDIPEGYSVSREKKERFSLILESASTNQTSMYLCASSSTGRASEQFFGPGTRLTVL.

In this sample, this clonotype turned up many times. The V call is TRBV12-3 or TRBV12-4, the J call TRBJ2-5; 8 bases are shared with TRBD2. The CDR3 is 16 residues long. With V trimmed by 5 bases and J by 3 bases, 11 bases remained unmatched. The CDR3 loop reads CASSALEAGAEETQYF. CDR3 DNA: TGTGCCAGCAGTGCCCTGGAAGCGGGGGCCGAAGAGACCCAGTACTTC.

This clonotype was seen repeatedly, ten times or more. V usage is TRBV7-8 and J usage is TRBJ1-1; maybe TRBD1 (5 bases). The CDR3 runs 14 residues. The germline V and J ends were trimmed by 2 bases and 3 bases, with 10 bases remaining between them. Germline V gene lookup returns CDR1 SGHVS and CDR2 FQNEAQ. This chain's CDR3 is CASSLRLQDTEAFF. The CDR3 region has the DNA TGTGCCAGCAGCTTAAGGCTACAGGACACTGAAGCTTTCTTT. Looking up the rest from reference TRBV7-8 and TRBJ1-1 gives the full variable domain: GAGVSQSPRYKVAKRGQDVALRCDPISGHVSLFWYQQALGQGPEFLTYFQNEAQLDKSGLPSDRFFAERPEGSVSTLKIQRTQQEDSAVYLCASSLRLQDTEAFFGQGTRLTVV.

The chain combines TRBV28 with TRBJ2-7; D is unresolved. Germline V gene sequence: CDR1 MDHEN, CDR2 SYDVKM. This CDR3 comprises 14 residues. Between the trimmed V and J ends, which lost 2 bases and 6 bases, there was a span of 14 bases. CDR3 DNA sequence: TGTGCCAGCAGTTTAACCGACTGGCGTCGCGAGCAGTACTTC. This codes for CASSLTDWRREQYF.

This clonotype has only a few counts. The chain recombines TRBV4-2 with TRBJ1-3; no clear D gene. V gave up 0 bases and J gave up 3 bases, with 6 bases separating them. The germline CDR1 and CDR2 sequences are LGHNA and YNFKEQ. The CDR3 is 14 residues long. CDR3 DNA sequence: TGTGCCAGCAGCCAAGAAAGCGGTGGAAACACCATATATTTT. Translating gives CASSQESGGNTIYF.

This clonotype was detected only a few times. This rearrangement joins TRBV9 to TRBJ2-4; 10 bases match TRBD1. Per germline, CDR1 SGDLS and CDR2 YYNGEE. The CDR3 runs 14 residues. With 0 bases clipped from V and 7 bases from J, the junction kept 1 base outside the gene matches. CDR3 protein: CASSVGDRGNIQYF. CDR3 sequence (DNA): TGTGCCAGCAGCGTAGGGGACAGGGGTAACATTCAGTACTTC.

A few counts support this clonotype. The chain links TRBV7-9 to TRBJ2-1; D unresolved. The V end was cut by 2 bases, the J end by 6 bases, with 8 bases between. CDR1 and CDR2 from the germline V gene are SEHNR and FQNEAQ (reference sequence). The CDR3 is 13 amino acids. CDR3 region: CASSLLLLNEQFF. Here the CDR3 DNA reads TGTGCCAGCAGCTTACTCCTTCTCAATGAGCAGTTCTTC.